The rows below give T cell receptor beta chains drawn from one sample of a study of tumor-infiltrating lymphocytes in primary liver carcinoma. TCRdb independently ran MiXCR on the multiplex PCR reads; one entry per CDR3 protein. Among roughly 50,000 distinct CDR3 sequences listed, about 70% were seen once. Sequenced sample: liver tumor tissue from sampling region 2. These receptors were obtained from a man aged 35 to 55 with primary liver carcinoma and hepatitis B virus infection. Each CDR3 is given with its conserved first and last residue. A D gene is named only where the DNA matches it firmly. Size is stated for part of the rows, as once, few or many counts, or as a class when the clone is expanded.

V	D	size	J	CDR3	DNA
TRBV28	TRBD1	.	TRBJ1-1	CASNPNTGQKAFF	TGTGCCAGCAACCCTAATACGGGACAGAAAGCTTTCTTT
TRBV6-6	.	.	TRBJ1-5	CAGSYGTQGQPPHF	TGTGCCGGCAGTTATGGGACCCAGGGGCAGCCCCCGCATTTT
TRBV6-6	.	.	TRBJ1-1	CATSTDGADTEAFF	TGTGCCACCAGTACCGATGGGGCGGACACTGAAGCTTTCTTT
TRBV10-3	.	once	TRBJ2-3	CAISESKGFVRDTQYF	TGTGCCATCAGTGAGTCGAAGGGGTTCGTCAGAGATACGCAGTATTTT
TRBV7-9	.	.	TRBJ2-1	CASSSQGYEQFF	TGTGCCAGCAGCTCCCAGGGTTATGAGCAGTTCTTC
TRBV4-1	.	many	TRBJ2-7	CASSQVLYGEGRINEQYF	TGCGCCAGCAGCCAAGTCCTGTACGGGGAAGGGAGAATCAACGAGCAGTACTTC
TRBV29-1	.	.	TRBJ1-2	CSVEVGGAHYGYTF	TGCAGCGTTGAAGTAGGCGGAGCGCACTATGGCTACACCTTC
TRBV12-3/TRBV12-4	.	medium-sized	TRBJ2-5	CASTPGHVETQYF	TGTGCCAGCACCCCCGGCCATGTGGAGACCCAGTACTTC
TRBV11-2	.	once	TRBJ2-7	CASSSTRWRRYEQYF	TGCGCCAGCAGTTCAACCCGGTGGAGAAGATACGAGCAGTACTTC
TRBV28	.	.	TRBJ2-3	CARWGLGVMDTQYF	TGTGCCAGATGGGGACTGGGGGTAATGGATACGCAGTATTTT
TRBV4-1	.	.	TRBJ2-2	CTSSQALNTGELFF	TGCACTAGCAGCCAAGCTCTGAACACAGGGGAACTGTTTTTT
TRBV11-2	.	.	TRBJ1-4	CASSLEVKDEEQFF	TGTGCCAGCAGCTTAGAGGTTAAGGACGAAGAACAGTTTTTT
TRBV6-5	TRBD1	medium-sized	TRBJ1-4	CASSRQGTNEKLFF	TGTGCCAGCAGCCGACAGGGGACTAATGAAAAACTGTTTTTT
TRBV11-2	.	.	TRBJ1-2	CVSNLVPDANYGYTF	TGTGTCAGCAACTTAGTGCCTGATGCTAACTATGGCTACACCTTC
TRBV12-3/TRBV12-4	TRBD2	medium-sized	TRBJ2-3	CASTQVAGATDTQYF	TGTGCCAGCACCCAGGTAGCGGGCGCCACAGATACGCAGTATTTT
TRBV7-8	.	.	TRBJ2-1	CPSSRGLTGLNEQFF	TGTCCCAGCAGCCGAGGACTAACGGGCCTCAATGAGCAGTTCTTC
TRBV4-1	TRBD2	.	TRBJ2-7	CASSLGLAGPPSTDEQYF	TGCGCCAGCAGCCTGGGACTAGCGGGGCCCCCTTCTACCGACGAGCAGTACTTC
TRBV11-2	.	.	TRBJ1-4	CASSLEVGDGELFF	TGTGCCAGCAGCTTAGAGGTTGGGGACGGAGAGCTGTTTTTT
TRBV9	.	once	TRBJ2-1	CASSARGRRNYNEQFF	TGTGCCAGCAGCGCCCGAGGGCGTCGGAATTACAATGAGCAGTTCTTC
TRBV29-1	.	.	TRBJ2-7	CSVGSSGDKQYF	TGCAGCGTTGGCAGTAGCGGCGACAAGCAGTACTTC
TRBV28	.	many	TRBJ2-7	CASSLGGGSEQYF	TGTGCCAGCAGTTTAGGCGGAGGTTCCGAGCAGTACTTC
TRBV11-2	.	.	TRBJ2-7	CASCLVLLSYEKYF	TGTGCTAGCTGCTTAGTACTCCTCTCCTACGAGAAGTACTTC
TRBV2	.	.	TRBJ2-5	CTSSQLREETQYF	TGCACCAGCAGCCAATTGAGGGAGGAGACCCAGTACTTC
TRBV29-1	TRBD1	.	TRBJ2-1	CSGLPGQGVHEQFF	TGCAGTGGATTACCGGGACAGGGGGTACATGAGCAGTTCTTC
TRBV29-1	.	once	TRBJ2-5	CSVNRGEIETQYF	TGCAGCGTTAATAGGGGGGAGATAGAGACCCAGTACTTC
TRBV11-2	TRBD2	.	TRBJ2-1	CASSLGGPHNEQFF	TGTGCCAGCAGCCTGGGAGGGCCGCACAATGAGCAGTTCTTC
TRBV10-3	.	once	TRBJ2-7	CAIKVGRSAVGHF	TGTGCCATCAAGGTGGGAAGGTCAGCGGTAGGGCACTTC
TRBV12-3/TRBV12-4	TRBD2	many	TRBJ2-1	CASRGLAGEQFF	TGTGCCAGCAGGGGACTAGCGGGTGAGCAGTTCTTC
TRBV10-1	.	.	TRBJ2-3	CASSESVEGTDTQYF	TGCGCCAGCAGTGAGTCGGTGGAGGGCACAGATACGCAGTATTTT
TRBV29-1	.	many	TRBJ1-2	CSVGDTYGYTF	TGCAGCGTCGGGGACACTTATGGCTACACCTTC
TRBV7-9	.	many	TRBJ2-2	CASSSAQIGGVNTGELFF	TGTGCCAGCAGCTCTGCCCAGATCGGGGGAGTGAACACCGGGGAGCTGTTTTTT
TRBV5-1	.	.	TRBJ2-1	CASSLFGGDINEQFF	TGCGCTAGCAGCCTCTTCGGGGGAGATATAAATGAGCAGTTCTTC
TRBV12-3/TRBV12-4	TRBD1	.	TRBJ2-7	CASSQQGATEQYF	TGTGCCAGCAGTCAACAGGGGGCTACTGAGCAGTACTTC
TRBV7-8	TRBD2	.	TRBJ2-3	CASSLVIEGRAGGLTDTQYF	TGTGCCAGCAGCTTAGTTATTGAGGGCCGGGCGGGAGGGCTTACAGATACGCAGTATTTT
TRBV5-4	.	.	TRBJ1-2	CASTISGSGFGYTF	TGTGCCAGCACCATTAGTGGATCAGGTTTTGGTTACACCTTC
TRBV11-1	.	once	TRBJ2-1	CASSLGLTGEGDNEQFF	TGTGCCAGCAGCCTGGGGCTAACGGGAGAAGGTGACAATGAGCAGTTCTTC
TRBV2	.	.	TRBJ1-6	CVGEETPDSPLHF	TGTGTCGGCGAGGAAACCCCCGATTCACCCCTCCACTTT
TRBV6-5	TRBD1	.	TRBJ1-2	CASSVQGGEGGYTF	TGTGCCAGCAGTGTGCAGGGGGGAGAGGGTGGCTACACCTTC
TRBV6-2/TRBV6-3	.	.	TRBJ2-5	CVSSYPPGPPGTQYF	TGTGTCAGCAGTTACCCTCCTGGGCCGCCCGGGACCCAATACTTC
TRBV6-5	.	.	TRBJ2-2	CASSYAVNSTGELFF	TGTGCCAGTAGTTACGCAGTGAACAGCACCGGGGAGCTGTTTTTT
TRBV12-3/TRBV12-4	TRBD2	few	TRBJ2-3	CASTQVAGVTDMQYF	TGTGCCAGCACCCAGGTAGCGGGCGTCACAGATATGCAGTATTTT
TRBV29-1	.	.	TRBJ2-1	CSVEEHDHNDEQFF	TGCAGCGTTGAAGAGCACGACCATAACGATGAGCAGTTCTTC
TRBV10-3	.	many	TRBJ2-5	CAIRDGQGGETQYF	TGTGCCATCAGGGACGGTCAGGGGGGAGAGACCCAGTACTTC
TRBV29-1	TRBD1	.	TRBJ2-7	CSIGGQGGYEQHF	TGCAGCATTGGGGGACAGGGGGGCTACGAGCAGCACTTC
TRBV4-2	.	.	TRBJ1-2	CASSQDWGQAGYDYTF	TGTGCCAGCAGCCAAGATTGGGGGCAGGCTGGTTATGACTACACCTTC
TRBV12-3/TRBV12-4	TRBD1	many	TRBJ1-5	CASSLGQYNQPQHF	TGTGCCAGCAGCCTGGGACAGTACAATCAGCCCCAGCATTTT
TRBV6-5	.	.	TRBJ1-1	CASSYAGPQDEAEAFF	TGTGCTAGCAGTTACGCGGGACCCCAGGATGAGGCTGAAGCTTTCTTT
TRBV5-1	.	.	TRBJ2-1	CASNPTGAVNNEQFF	TGCGCCAGTAACCCCACTGGGGCAGTAAACAATGAGCAGTTCTTC